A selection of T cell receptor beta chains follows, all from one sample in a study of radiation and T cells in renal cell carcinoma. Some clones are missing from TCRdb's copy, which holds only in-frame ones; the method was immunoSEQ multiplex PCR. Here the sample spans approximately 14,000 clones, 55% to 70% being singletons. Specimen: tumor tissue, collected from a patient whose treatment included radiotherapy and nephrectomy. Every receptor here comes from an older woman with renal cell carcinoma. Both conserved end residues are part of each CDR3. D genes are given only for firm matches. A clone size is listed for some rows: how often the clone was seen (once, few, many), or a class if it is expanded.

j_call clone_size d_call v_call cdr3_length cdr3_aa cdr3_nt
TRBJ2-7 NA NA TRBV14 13 CASSQNVIGEQYF TGTGCCAGCAGCCAAAATGTGATAGGTGAGCAGTACTTC
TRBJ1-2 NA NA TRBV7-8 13 CASSLGQFYGYTF TGTGCCAGCAGCTTAGGACAGTTCTATGGCTACACCTTC
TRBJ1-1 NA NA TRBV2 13 CASGNRDDTEAFF TGTGCCAGCGGGAACAGGGATGACACTGAAGCTTTCTTT
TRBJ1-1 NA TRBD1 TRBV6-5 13 CASSPGTEGEAFF TGTGCCAGCAGTCCCGGGACAGAGGGTGAAGCTTTCTTT
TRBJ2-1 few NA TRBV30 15 CAWRRLGSSYNEQFF TGTGCCTGGAGAAGGTTGGGAAGCTCCTACAATGAGCAGTTCTTC
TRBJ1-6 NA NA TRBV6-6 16 CASSYLLGRGNSPLHF TGTGCCAGCAGTTATCTTTTGGGCAGGGGTAATTCACCCCTCCACTTT
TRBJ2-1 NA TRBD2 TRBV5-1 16 CASSGTTHSSYNEQFF TGCGCCAGCAGTGGGACTACCCACAGCTCCTACAATGAGCAGTTCTTC
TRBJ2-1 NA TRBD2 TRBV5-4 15 CASSLQRGDYNEQFF TGTGCCAGCAGCTTGCAGCGGGGGGACTACAATGAGCAGTTCTTC
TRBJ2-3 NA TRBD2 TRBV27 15 CASSAGLAGTDTQYF TGTGCCAGCAGTGCGGGACTAGCGGGCACAGATACGCAGTATTTT
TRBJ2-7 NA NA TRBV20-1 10 CSASQGEQYF TGCAGTGCTAGCCAGGGGGAGCAGTACTTC
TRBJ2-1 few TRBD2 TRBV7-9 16 CASSPPSAGGGNEQFF TGTGCCAGCAGCCCCCCGTCGGCGGGGGGGGGAAATGAGCAGTTCTTC
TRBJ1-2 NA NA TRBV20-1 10 CSARGAFYTF TGCAGTGCTAGAGGGGCTTTCTACACCTTC
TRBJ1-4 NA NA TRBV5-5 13 CASSSGTYEKLFF TGTGCCAGCAGTTCCGGGACGTATGAAAAACTGTTTTTT
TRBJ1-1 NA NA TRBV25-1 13 CASGNAVGNEAFF TGTGCCAGCGGAAATGCCGTTGGAAATGAAGCTTTCTTT
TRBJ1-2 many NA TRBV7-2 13 CASSLSRDNGYTF TGTGCCAGCAGCTTAAGCAGGGATAATGGCTACACCTTC
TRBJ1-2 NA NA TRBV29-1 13 CSVESGGDYGYTF TGCAGCGTTGAGTCGGGTGGGGATTATGGCTACACCTTC
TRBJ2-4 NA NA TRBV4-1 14 CASSQERPGDIQYF TGCGCCAGCAGCCAAGAGAGGCCCGGGGACATTCAGTACTTC
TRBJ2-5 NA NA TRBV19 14 CASSLRRDQETQYF TGTGCCAGTAGTCTACGGAGGGATCAAGAGACCCAGTACTTC
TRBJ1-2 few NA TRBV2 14 CASSAEVSLYGYTF TGTGCCAGCAGTGCGGAGGTCAGCCTCTATGGCTACACCTTC
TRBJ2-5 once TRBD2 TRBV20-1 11 CSREGGETQYF TGCAGCCGGGAGGGCGGAGAGACCCAGTACTTC
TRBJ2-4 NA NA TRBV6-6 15 CASSTRPGGKNIQYF TGTGCCAGCAGTACCCGCCCAGGGGGGAAAAACATTCAGTACTTC
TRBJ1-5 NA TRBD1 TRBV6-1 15 CASSRGAASNQPQHF TGTGCCAGCAGCAGGGGGGCCGCTAGCAATCAGCCCCAGCATTTT
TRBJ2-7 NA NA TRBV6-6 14 CASSLDLSSYEQYF TGTGCCAGCAGTTTGGACTTGAGCTCCTACGAGCAGTACTTC
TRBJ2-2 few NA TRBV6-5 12 CASRRDRFELFF TGTGCCAGCAGGCGAGACAGGTTCGAGCTGTTTTTT
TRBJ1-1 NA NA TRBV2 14 CASTPRRLNTEAFF TGTGCCAGCACCCCCCGCAGGTTGAACACTGAAGCTTTCTTT
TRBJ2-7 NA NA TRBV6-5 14 CASRINREVGEQYF TGTGCCAGCAGGATAAACAGGGAGGTGGGCGAGCAGTACTTC
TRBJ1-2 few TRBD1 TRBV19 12 CASLQGAYGYTF TGTGCCAGTTTGCAGGGGGCGTATGGCTACACCTTC
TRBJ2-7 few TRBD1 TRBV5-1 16 CASSSDPGTGKAEQYF TGCGCCAGCAGCTCGGACCCCGGGACAGGGAAGGCCGAGCAGTACTTC
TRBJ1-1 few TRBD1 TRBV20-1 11 CSAIGTAEAFF TGCAGTGCTATAGGGACAGCTGAAGCTTTCTTT
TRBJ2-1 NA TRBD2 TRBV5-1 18 CASSLGTSGGALLNEQFF TGCGCCAGCAGCTTGGGGACTAGCGGGGGGGCCCTGCTCAATGAGCAGTTCTTC
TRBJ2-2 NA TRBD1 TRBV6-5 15 CASSSGTGATGELFF TGTGCCAGCAGCTCCGGGACAGGGGCCACCGGGGAGCTGTTTTTT
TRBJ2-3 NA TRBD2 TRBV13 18 CASSSSLLAGALRDTQYF TGTGCCAGCAGCTCCTCCCTTTTAGCGGGAGCCCTCCGAGATACGCAGTATTTT
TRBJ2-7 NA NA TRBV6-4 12 CASSDPPPSRSF TGTGCCAGCAGTGACCCCCCCCCATCGCGTTCATTC
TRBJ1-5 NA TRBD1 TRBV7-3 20 CASSLRVGQGAWGDNQPQHF TGTGCCAGCAGCTTAAGGGTAGGACAGGGGGCGTGGGGAGACAATCAGCCCCAGCATTTT
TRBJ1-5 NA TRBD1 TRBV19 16 CASSIVGTGGVQPQHF TGTGCCAGTAGTATAGTAGGGACAGGGGGCGTTCAGCCCCAGCATTTT
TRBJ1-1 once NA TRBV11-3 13 CASSLGGNTEAFF TGTGCCAGCAGCTTAGGTGGGAACACTGAAGCTTTCTTT
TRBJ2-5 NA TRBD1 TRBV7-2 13 CASSARTGGTQYF TGTGCCAGCAGCGCGAGGACAGGGGGGACCCAGTACTTC
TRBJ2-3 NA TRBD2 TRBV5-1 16 CASRASGGKSTDTQYF TGCGCCAGCAGGGCTAGCGGGGGTAAGAGCACAGATACGCAGTATTTT
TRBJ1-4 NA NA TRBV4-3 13 CASSQDRMEKLFF TGCGCCAGCAGCCAGGATAGAATGGAGAAACTGTTTTTT
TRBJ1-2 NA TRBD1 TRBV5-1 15 CASSSSGTGTYGYTF TGCGCCAGCAGCTCATCCGGGACAGGGACCTATGGCTACACCTTC
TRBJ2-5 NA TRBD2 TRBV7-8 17 CASSSAGLAGVQETQYF TGTGCCAGCAGCTCAGCAGGCCTAGCGGGGGTCCAAGAGACCCAGTACTTC
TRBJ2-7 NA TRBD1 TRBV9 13 CASSGGQHYEQYF TGTGCCAGCAGCGGGGGACAGCACTACGAGCAGTACTTC
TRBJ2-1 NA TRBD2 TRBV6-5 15 CASSTPSGPLNEQFF TGTGCCAGCAGTACCCCTAGCGGGCCACTCAATGAGCAGTTCTTC
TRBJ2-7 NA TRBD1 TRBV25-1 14 CASSGTGMTYEQYF TGTGCCAGCAGTGGGACAGGGATGACCTACGAGCAGTACTTC
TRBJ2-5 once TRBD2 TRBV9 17 CASSAHDLAGVGQTQYF TGTGCCAGCAGCGCCCACGATCTAGCGGGAGTGGGGCAGACCCAGTACTTC
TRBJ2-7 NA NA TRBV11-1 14 CASREGGIDYEQYF TGTGCCAGCAGGGAGGGGGGAATCGACTACGAGCAGTACTTC
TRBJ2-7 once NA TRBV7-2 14 CASSFSGPPYEQYF TGTGCCAGCAGCTTCAGCGGGCCGCCCTACGAGCAGTACTTC
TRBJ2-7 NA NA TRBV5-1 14 CASVLGPQGYEQYF TGCGCCAGCGTCCTCGGACCCCAGGGATACGAGCAGTACTTC
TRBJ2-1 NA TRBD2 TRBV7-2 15 CASSSTSGIFHEQFF TGTGCCAGCAGCTCAACTAGCGGGATTTTCCATGAGCAGTTCTTC